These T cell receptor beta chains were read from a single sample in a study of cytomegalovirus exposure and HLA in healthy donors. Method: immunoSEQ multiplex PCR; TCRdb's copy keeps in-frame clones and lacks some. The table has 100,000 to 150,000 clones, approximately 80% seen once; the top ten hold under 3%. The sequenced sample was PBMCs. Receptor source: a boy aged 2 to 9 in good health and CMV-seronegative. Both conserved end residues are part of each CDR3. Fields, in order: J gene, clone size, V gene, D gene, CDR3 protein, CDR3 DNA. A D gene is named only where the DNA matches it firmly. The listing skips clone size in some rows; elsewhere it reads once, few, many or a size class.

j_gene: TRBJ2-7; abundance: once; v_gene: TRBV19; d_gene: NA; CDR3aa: CASSLTRGPHEQYF; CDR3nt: TGTGCCAGTAGTCTCACCCGGGGTCCCCACGAGCAGTACTTC
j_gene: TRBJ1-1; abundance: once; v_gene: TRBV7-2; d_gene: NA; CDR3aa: CASSSGTQVGKVEAFF; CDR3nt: TGTGCCAGCAGCTCCGGGACTCAGGTAGGGAAGGTTGAAGCTTTCTTT
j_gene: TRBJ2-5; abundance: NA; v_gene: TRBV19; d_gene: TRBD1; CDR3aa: CASSSPTGGYLPQGETQYF; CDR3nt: TGTGCCAGTAGTTCCCCGACAGGGGGCTACCTCCCGCAAGGAGAGACCCAGTACTTC
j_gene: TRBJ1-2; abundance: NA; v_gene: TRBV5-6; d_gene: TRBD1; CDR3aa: CASSSGTGGHGYTF; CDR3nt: TGTGCCAGCAGCTCGGGGACAGGGGGTCATGGCTACACCTTC
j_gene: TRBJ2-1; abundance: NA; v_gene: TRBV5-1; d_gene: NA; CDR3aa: CASSRQVELGNEQFF; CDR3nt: TGCGCCAGCAGCCGCCAGGTCGAGCTGGGCAATGAGCAGTTCTTC
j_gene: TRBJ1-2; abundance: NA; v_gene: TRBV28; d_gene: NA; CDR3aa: CASRTGSANYGYTF; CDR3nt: TGTGCCAGCAGGACAGGCTCAGCTAACTATGGCTACACCTTC
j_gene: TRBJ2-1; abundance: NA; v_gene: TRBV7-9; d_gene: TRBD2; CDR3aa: CASSLGALAGGRNEQFF; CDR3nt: TGTGCCAGCAGCTTAGGGGCCCTAGCGGGGGGACGGAATGAGCAGTTCTTC
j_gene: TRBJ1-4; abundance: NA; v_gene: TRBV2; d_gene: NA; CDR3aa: CATNRVGEKLFF; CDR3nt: TGTGCCACCAACAGGGTTGGGGAAAAACTGTTTTTT
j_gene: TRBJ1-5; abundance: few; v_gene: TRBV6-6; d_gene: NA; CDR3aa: CASSYRDQPQHF; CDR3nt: TGTGCCAGCAGCTACAGAGATCAGCCCCAGCATTTT
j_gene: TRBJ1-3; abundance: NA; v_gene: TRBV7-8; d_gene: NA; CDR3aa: CASSLVVQGKTGNTIYF; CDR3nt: TGTGCCAGCAGCTTAGTAGTGCAGGGTAAAACTGGAAACACCATATATTTT
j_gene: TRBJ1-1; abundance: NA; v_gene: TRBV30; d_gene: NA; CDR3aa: CAWTLEILLNTEAFF; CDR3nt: TGTGCCTGGACCCTCGAGATACTCTTGAACACTGAAGCTTTCTTT
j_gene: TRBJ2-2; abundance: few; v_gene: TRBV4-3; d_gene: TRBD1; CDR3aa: CASSQDWGTGETGELFF; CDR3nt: TGCGCCAGCAGCCAAGATTGGGGGACAGGGGAGACCGGGGAGCTGTTTTTT
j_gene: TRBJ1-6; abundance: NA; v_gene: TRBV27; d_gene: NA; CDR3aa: CASSWDTNSPLHF; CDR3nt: TGTGCCAGCAGTTGGGACACCAATTCACCCCTCCACTTT
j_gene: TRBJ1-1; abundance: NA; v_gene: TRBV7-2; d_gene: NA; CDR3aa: CASSLRGGAFF; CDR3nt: TGTGCCAGCAGCTTGAGGGGGGGAGCTTTCTTT
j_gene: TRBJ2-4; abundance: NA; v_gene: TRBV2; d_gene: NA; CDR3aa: CASSRGLRGGNF; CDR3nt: TGTGCCAGCAGTCGTGGACTTCGCGGGGGCAACTTC
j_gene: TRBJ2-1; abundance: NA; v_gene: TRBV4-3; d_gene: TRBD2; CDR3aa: CASSQEIAGTRNEQFF; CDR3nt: TGCGCCAGCAGCCAAGAGATAGCGGGGACAAGGAATGAGCAGTTCTTC
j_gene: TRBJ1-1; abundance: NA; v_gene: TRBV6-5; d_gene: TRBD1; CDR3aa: CASSGDRENTEAFF; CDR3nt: TGTGCCAGCAGTGGGGACAGAGAGAACACTGAAGCTTTCTTT
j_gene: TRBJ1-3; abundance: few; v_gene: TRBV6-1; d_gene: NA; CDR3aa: CASRTGNSGNTIYF; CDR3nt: TGTGCCTCCCGGACGGGGAACTCTGGAAACACCATATATTTT
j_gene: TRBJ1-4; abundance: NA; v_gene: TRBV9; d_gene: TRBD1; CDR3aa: CASSDTGEARFEKLFF; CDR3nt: TGTGCCAGCAGTGATACAGGGGAGGCCCGTTTTGAAAAACTGTTTTTT
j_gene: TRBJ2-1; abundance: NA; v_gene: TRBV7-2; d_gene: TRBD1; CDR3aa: CASSDLLGGTGDDEQFF; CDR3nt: TGTGCCAGCAGCGATTTACTTGGCGGGACAGGGGACGATGAGCAGTTCTTC
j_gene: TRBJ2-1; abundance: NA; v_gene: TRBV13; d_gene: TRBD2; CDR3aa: CASSLGLAGGQPYNEQFF; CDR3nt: TGTGCCAGCAGCTTAGGACTAGCGGGGGGGCAGCCCTACAATGAGCAGTTCTTC
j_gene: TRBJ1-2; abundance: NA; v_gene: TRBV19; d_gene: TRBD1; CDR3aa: CASSPGGGRNYGYTF; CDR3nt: TGTGCCAGCTCCCCAGGGGGCGGACGGAACTATGGCTACACCTTC
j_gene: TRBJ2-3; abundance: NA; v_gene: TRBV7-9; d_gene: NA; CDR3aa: CSSSAQARGADTQYF; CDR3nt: TGTTCCAGCAGCGCCCAGGCCAGGGGGGCAGATACGCAGTATTTT
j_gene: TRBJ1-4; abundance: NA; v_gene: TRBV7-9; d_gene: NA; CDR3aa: CASSLQGGGEKLFF; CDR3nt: TGTGCCAGCAGCTTACAGGGAGGCGGTGAAAAACTGTTTTTT
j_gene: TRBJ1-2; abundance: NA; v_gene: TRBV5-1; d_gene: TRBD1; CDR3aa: CASSRTGGGYGYTF; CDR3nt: TGCGCCAGCAGCCGCACAGGGGGCGGCTATGGCTACACCTTC
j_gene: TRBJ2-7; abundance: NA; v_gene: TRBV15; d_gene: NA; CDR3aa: CATSRERDKQYF; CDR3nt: TGTGCCACCAGCAGAGAACGGGACAAGCAGTACTTC
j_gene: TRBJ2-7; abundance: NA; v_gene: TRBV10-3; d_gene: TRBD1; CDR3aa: CAIRGQGPYEQYF; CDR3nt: TGTGCCATCAGAGGACAGGGACCCTACGAGCAGTACTTC
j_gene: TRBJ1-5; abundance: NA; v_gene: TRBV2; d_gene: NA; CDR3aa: CASSFGSGTSQPQHF; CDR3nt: TGTGCCAGCAGCTTTGGATCCGGGACATCACAGCCCCAGCATTTT
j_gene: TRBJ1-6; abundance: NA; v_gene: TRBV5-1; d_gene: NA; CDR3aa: CASKGRELLNSPLHF; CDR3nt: TGCGCCAGCAAAGGACGGGAGCTTCTGAATTCACCCCTCCACTTT
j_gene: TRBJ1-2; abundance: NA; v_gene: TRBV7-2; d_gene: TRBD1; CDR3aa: CASSVDRVINGYTF; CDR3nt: TGTGCCAGCAGCGTAGACAGGGTTATTAATGGCTACACCTTC
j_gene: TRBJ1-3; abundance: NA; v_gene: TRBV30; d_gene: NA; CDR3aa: CAWSAPTGLSGNTIYF; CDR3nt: TGTGCCTGGAGTGCCCCGACAGGCCTCTCTGGAAACACCATATATTTT
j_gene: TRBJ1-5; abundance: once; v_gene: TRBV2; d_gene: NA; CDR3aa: CASSEQDFSNQPQHF; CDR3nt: TGTGCCAGCAGTGAACAGGATTTTAGCAATCAGCCCCAGCATTTT
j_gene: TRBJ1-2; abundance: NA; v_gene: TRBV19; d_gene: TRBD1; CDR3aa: CASTLPGQGPGGYTF; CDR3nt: TGTGCCAGTACCTTGCCTGGACAGGGACCCGGCGGCTACACCTTC
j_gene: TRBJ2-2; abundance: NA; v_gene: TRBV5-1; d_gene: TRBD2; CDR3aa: CASSLAGLAGLANTGELFF; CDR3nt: TGCGCCAGCAGCTTGGCGGGACTAGCGGGACTCGCGAACACCGGGGAGCTGTTTTTT
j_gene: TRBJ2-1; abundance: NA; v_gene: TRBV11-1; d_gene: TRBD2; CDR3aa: CASSPLAGAYNEQFF; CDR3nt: TGTGCCAGCAGCCCTCTAGCGGGAGCGTACAATGAGCAGTTCTTC
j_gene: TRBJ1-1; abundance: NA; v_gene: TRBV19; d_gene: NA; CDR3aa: CASSIGRVFNTEAFF; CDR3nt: TGTGCCAGTAGTATAGGCCGGGTATTTAACACTGAAGCTTTCTTT
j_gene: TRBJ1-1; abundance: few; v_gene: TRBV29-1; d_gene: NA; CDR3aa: CSVPIGGTVNTEAFF; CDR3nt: TGCAGCGTTCCCATAGGAGGGACGGTGAACACTGAAGCTTTCTTT
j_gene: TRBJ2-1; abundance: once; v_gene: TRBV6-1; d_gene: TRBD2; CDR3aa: CASRTGTSGNNEQFF; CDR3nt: TGTGCCAGCAGAACCGGGACTAGCGGGAACAATGAGCAGTTCTTC
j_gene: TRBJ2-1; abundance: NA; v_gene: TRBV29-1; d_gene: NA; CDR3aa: CSVGGIAEPSSYNEQFF; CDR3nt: TGCAGCGTTGGAGGGATAGCGGAGCCGAGCTCCTACAATGAGCAGTTCTTC
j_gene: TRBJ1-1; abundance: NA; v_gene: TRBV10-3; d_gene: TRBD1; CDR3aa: CATDRGSGTEAFF; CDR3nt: TGTGCCACCGACAGGGGGTCGGGCACTGAAGCTTTCTTT
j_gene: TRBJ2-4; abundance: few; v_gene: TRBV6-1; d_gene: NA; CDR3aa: CASTQGVGWNIQYF; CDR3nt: TGTGCCAGCACCCAAGGGGTAGGGTGGAACATTCAGTACTTC
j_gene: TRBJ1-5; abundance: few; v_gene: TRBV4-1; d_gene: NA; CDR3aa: CASSHPGVGTNQPQHF; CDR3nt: TGCGCCAGCAGCCACCCGGGGGTAGGGACCAATCAGCCCCAGCATTTT
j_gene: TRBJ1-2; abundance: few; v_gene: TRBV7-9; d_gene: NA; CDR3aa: CASSLQDSIYGYTF; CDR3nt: TGTGCCAGCAGCTTACAGGACAGCATCTATGGCTACACCTTC
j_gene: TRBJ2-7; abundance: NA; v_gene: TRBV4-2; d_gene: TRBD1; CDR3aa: CASSPVGQSYEQYF; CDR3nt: TGTGCCAGCAGCCCAGTGGGACAGTCCTACGAGCAGTACTTC
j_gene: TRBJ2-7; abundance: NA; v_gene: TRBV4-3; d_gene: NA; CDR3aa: CASSQGTYYEQYF; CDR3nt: TGCGCCAGCAGCCAAGGCACCTACTACGAGCAGTACTTC
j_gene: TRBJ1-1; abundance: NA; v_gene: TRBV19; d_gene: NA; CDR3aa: CASSLGSRGAFF; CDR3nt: TGTGCCAGTAGTCTTGGATCGCGCGGGGCTTTCTTT
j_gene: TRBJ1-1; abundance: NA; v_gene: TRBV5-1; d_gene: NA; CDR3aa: CASSITDSRNTEAFF; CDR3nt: TGCGCCAGCAGCATCACGGACAGTCGGAACACTGAAGCTTTCTTT
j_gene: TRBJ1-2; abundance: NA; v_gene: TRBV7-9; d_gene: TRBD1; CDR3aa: CASSLDLETGLNGYTF; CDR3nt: TGTGCCAGCAGCTTGGATTTAGAGACAGGGCTTAATGGCTACACCTTC
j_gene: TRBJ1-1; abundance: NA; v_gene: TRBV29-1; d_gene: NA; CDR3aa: CSVDAGTEAFF; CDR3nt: TGCAGCGTTGACGCAGGGACTGAAGCTTTCTTT
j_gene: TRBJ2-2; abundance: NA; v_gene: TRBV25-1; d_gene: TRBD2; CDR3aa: CASSLNEERGAGELFF; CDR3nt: TGTGCCAGCTCCCTTAATGAGGAGCGGGGGGCCGGGGAGCTGTTTTTT
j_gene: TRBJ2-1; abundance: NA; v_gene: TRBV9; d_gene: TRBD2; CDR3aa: CASSALSGGAGNEQFF; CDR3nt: TGTGCCAGCAGTGCACTCAGCGGGGGGGCGGGAAATGAGCAGTTCTTC
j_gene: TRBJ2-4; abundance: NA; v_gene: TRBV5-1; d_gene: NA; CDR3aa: CASSLKGGVAKNIQYF; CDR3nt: TGCGCCAGCAGCCTAAAAGGGGGGGTAGCCAAAAACATTCAGTACTTC
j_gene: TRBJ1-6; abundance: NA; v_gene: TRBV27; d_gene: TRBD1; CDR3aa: CASSQDRPGGSSPLHF; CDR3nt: TGTGCCAGCAGCCAGGACAGGCCGGGAGGGTCTTCACCCCTCCACTTT
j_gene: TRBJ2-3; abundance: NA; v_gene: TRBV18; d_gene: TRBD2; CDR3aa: CASSVISGRAEDTQYF; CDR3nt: TGTGCCAGCTCAGTAATTAGCGGGAGGGCCGAAGATACGCAGTATTTT
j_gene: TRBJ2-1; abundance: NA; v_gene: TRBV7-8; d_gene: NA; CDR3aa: CASSLVWTTLYNEQFF; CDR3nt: TGTGCCAGCAGCTTAGTATGGACTACCCTCTACAATGAGCAGTTCTTC
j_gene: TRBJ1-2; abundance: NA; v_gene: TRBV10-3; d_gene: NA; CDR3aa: CASHGGYGYTF; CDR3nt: TGTGCCAGCCACGGAGGCTATGGCTACACCTTC
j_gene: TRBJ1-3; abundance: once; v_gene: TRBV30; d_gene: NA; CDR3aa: CAWSLDSSSGNTIYF; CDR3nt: TGTGCCTGGAGTTTAGACAGCAGCTCTGGAAACACCATATATTTT
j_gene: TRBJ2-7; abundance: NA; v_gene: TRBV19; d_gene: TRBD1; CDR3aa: CASSSQGAPSYEQYF; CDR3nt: TGTGCCAGTAGTAGTCAGGGGGCACCCTCCTACGAGCAGTACTTC